This entry lists 3 T cell receptor beta chains sequenced from one sample in a study of T cell clones after liver transplantation. Profiled with immunoSEQ multiplex PCR; TCRdb holds only in-frame clones, not every one. The sample has tens of thousands of clones, 84% seen once. The material sequenced was CD4+ T cells from blood, taken before liver transplant. The receptors shown here come from a human donor who received a liver transplant.

The chain couples TRBV5-8 to TRBJ2-2, with 10 bases matching TRBD2. The CDR3 has 17 residues. Germline values: CDR1 SGHTS, CDR2 YDEGEE. J lost 6 bases, V lost 1 base, and 9 bases had no gene match. DNA of the CDR3: TGTGCCAGCAGCTTGCCACGGAGCGGGAGGGAGCCCGGGGAGCTGTTTTTT. The encoded protein is CASSLPRSGREPGELFF.

The chain has TRBV2 and TRBJ2-7; TRBD2 might be the D (5 bases). Trimming cost V 9 bases and J 0 bases, with 18 bases left between them. The CDR3 has 15 amino acids. The germline V gene encodes CDR1 SNHLY and CDR2 FYNNEI. The CDR3 is CASNRPGSNSYEQYF. The CDR3 DNA reads TGTGCCAGTAACCGTCCGGGAAGCAACTCCTACGAGCAGTACTTC.

This chain uses TRBV19 with TRBJ2-7; D is unclear. The CDR3 length is 14 residues. Germline CDR1 and CDR2: LNHDA and SQIVND (reference sequence). V lost 3 bases and J lost 7, with 16 bases in between. The CDR3 loop reads CASSMEGAYVEQYF. The CDR3 DNA reads as TGTGCCAGTAGTATGGAAGGAGCCTACGTGGAGCAGTACTTC.